This T cell receptor (beta chain) stems from a study of identical twins. Study outcomes and limitations: Models, which agreed with sharing between unrelated individuals, nonetheless underestimated the out-of-frame TCR alpha sharing seen in monozygotic twins. The conclusions drew on cross-sectional statistical analysis instead of tracking the same donors. Researchers reported weaker excess twin sharing in beta out-of-frame sequences.

A single record per CDR3 protein comes from TCRdb applying MiXCR to the 5' RACE reads. The sample contains fewer than 500,000 distinct CDR3 sequences, 14% of which appear only once. V was cut by 0 bases and J by 1 base, with 4 bases left in between. The CDR3 is made up of 14 amino acids. Germline V gene sequence: CDR1 ENHRY, CDR2 SYGVKD. There are a few counts of this clonotype. The antigen remains unidentified. The same data also contributed to another study, on yellow fever vaccine responses in identical twins. That report notes: Twins' T cell vaccine responses reportedly looked partly convergent, partly personalized.

The sequenced sample was CD4+ T cells sorted from blood. This chain links TRBV10-3 with TRBJ1-5; D gene ambiguous. The sequence was obtained from a woman under 30 in good health. The CDR3 DNA is TGTGCCATCAGTGAGTCGTTCAGCAATCAGCCCCAGCATTTT. This sequence encodes CAISESFSNQPQHF.